These T cell receptor beta chains were read from a single sample in a study of blood T cell repertoires in COVID-19. Sequenced by immunoSEQ multiplex PCR; TCRdb stores in-frame clones only, minus some. This sample has 200,000 to 250,000 clones, with around nine tenths found just once. The source material was PBMCs or T cells enriched from blood (not recorded which). Receptor source: a woman under 40 who had recovered from COVID-19. CDR3s leave out the opening cysteine and the closing phenylalanine or tryptophan.

len,v_gene,j_gene,CDR3aa
13,TRBV4-1,TRBJ2-3,ASSLQSSIGDTQY
15,TRBV28,TRBJ2-1,ASSPLDLRGLYNEQF
13,TRBV14,TRBJ1-1,ASSHTGTLNTEAF
12,TRBV7-3,TRBJ2-7,ASSARQGAGEQY
15,TRBV9,TRBJ1-2,ASSVEAHVGGGYGYT
14,TRBV12-2,TRBJ1-5,ASRLPKGLVEQPQH
11,TRBV29-1,TRBJ1-1,SGAQGGNTEAF
14,TRBV27,TRBJ2-2,ASSLVGTGGTGELF
14,TRBV15,TRBJ1-1,ATSRGSLGENTEAF
13,TRBV7-8,TRBJ1-5,ASSLVQGVGQPQH
14,TRBV9,TRBJ2-1,ASSVVGSSGYNEQF
12,TRBV28,TRBJ1-1,ASSSGQGHTEAF
11,TRBV29-1,TRBJ1-2,SVPGEPNYGYT
14,TRBV6-2/TRBV6-3,TRBJ2-1,ASSTSTSGKVGEQF
12,TRBV28,TRBJ2-7,ASSLAGVHYEQY
19,TRBV3-1/TRBV3-2,TRBJ1-6,ASSHRGQAERWGRDNSPLH
12,TRBV5-8,TRBJ1-5,ASSLVGRGQPQH
12,TRBV14,TRBJ2-3,ASSQGGGVDTQY
12,TRBV9,TRBJ1-1,ASSTGTGGTEAF
15,TRBV5-1,TRBJ2-7,ASSLYRLGSGNYEQY
13,TRBV9,TRBJ2-2,ASSPLPWGPGELF
10,TRBV6-6,TRBJ2-5,ASSYDEKTQY
13,TRBV27,TRBJ2-1,ATAPGTGADNEQF
9,TRBV7-2,TRBJ2-3,ASSHTDTQY
13,TRBV6-2/TRBV6-3,TRBJ2-1,ASSLQREDYNEQF
11,TRBV4-3,TRBJ1-1,ASSPGARAGAF
11,TRBV28,TRBJ1-1,ASSLSGTLQTF
13,TRBV4-1,TRBJ1-1,ASSQGTSGDTEAF
14,TRBV9,TRBJ1-2,ASSERDSPVRYGYT
12,TRBV11-2,TRBJ2-7,ASSSRQGGYEQY
14,TRBV11-2,TRBJ2-3,ASSLRVAGATDTQY
13,TRBV28,TRBJ2-1,ASSSDSSSYNEQF
14,TRBV7-2,TRBJ2-7,ASSERQGLVRYEQY
13,TRBV28,TRBJ1-5,ASRPAGESGQPQH
15,TRBV6-2/TRBV6-3,TRBJ1-2,ASSFMRTGSRHYGYT
11,TRBV7-6,TRBJ1-1,ASSRRSNTEAF
11,TRBV19,TRBJ1-5,ASSQQVNQPQH